This TCR beta chain was found in a study of PD-1 blockade in classical Hodgkin lymphoma. Whole-study context: With a 2-week interval, patients received intravenous nivolumab at 3 mg/kg.

The assay was immunoSEQ multiplex PCR, and TCRdb's table has in-frame clones only and misses some. This sample has about 22,000 clones; roughly three quarters occur once, and the top ten carry about 3.6%. For this clone: Its antigen is not identified.

Following autologous stem cell transplantation, relapse occurred in every patient, and exposure to brentuximab vedotin varied. Complete response, partial response or progressive disease constituted the best responses recorded. Findings and caveats of the study: A significant rise in TCR diversity was seen by C4D1 for CD4+ cells but not for CD8+ cells.

This CDR3 comprises 11 residues. CDR1 is DFQATT, CDR2 SNEGSKA, per germline (reference sequence). Trimming shortened V by 5 bases and J by 2 bases, and 6 bases separated the two germline ends. The sample consisted of peripheral blood mononuclear cells (PBMCs), taken at baseline. The chain recombines TRBV20-1 with TRBJ2-5; D is possibly TRBD2 (5 bases). The sequence was obtained from a human donor with classical Hodgkin lymphoma. DNA for the CDR3: TGCAGTGCTCCGGGACAAGAGACCCAGTACTTC. Its translation is CSAPGQETQYF.